This T cell receptor (beta chain) was retrieved from a study of shared T cell receptors in the human thymus. CDR1 is LNHNV and CDR2 is YYDKDF in the germline V gene (reference sequence). The CDR3 runs to 14 residues. V lost 1 base, J lost 5 bases, and 11 bases lay in between. The repertoire was sequenced with immunoSEQ multiplex PCR; TCRdb's copy has only in-frame clones and lacks some. The sample includes hundreds of thousands of clones, about 90% of them seen just once. The sample was also reused in another study, on human thymus T cells. According to that study: It was healthy Finnish infants having corrective surgery for congenital heart defects who were the donors. Thymus specimens were resections from corrective heart surgery. V and J genes seemed to be used with bias in thymic and blood repertoires. Thymic repertoires of unrelated individuals were reported in related research to overlap highly.

The sequence derives from a boy under two years old with a congenital heart defect. Sequenced sample: thymocytes. This sequence joins TRBV15 and TRBJ2-5, with D perhaps TRBD2 (6 bases). The CDR3 DNA reads TGTGCCACCAGCAGAGTTAACGGGAGTGAGACCCAGTACTTC. This codes for CATSRVNGSETQYF.